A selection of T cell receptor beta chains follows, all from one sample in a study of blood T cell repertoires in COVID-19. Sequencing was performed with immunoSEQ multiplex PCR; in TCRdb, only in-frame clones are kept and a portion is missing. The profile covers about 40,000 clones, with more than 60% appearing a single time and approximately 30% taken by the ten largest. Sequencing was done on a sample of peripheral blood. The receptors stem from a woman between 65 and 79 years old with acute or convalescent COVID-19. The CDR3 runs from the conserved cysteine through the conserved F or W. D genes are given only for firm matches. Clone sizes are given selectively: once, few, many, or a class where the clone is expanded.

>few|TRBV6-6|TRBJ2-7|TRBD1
TGTGCCAGCAGACCGGGACAGGGGAGCTACGAGCAGTACTTC
CASRPGQGSYEQYF
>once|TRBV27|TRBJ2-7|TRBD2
TGTGCCAGCACCCCGGGACTAGCGGGATTCCGCGTCACCCGGCAGTACTTC
CASTPGLAGFRVTRQYF
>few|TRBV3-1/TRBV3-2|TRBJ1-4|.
TGTGCCAGCAGCCATCCTGGACAAAATGAAAAACTGTTTTTT
CASSHPGQNEKLFF
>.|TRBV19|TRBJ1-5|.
TGTGCCAGTAGTACCCTGACAGGATACGAGCCCCAGCATTTT
CASSTLTGYEPQHF
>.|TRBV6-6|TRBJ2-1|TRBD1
TGTGCCAGCAGGCAGACAGGGGGCAAGGATGAGCAGTTCTTC
CASRQTGGKDEQFF
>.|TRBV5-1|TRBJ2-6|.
TGCGCCAGCAGAACAAATGTAGGGGCCAACGTCCTGACTTTC
CASRTNVGANVLTF
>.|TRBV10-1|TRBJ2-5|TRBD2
TGCGCCAGCAGTGAGTCGTCGCGGGGGGGCCGTCAGACCCAGTACTTC
CASSESSRGGRQTQYF
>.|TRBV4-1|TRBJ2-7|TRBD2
TGCGCCAGCAGCCAAGTCGTCGGGGGGTACGAGCAGTACTTC
CASSQVVGGYEQYF
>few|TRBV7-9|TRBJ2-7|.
TGTGCCAGCAGCCCCCACGGGGCGGAGGGCGAGTACTTC
CASSPHGAEGEYF
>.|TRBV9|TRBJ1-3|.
TGTGCCAGCAGCGTAACCCCGAGCTCTGGAAACACCATATATTTT
CASSVTPSSGNTIYF
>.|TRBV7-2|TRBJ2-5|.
TGTGCCAGCAGCTTAGATTCAGGGTGGGTGGAGACCCAGTACTTC
CASSLDSGWVETQYF
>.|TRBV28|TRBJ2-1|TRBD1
TGTGCCAGCAGCGGAGACAGGGGCTGGAGCAATGAGCAGTTCTTC
CASSGDRGWSNEQFF
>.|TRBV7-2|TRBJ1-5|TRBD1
TGTGCCAGCAGCCACCCGGCAGGGGGGCCCCAGCATTTT
CASSHPAGGPQHF
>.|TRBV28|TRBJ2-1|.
TGTGCCAGCAGTTTACGTGCTAGCCCGAGGAACAATGAGCAGTTCTTC
CASSLRASPRNNEQFF
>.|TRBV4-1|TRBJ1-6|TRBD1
TGCGCCAGCAGCCCGGGACAGGGAATCCAGAGTTCACCCCTCCACTTT
CASSPGQGIQSSPLHF
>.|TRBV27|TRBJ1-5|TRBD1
TGTGCCAGCAGTCCCCCCGGCCAGGGGGTCCAGCATTTT
CASSPPGQGVQHF
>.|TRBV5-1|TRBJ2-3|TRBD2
TGCGCCAGCAGCCTTAGCGGGAGAGGTAGAGATACGCAGTATTTT
CASSLSGRGRDTQYF
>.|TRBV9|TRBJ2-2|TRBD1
TGTGCCAGCAGCGGAGGGACAGGTTTAACCGGGGAGCTGTTTTTT
CASSGGTGLTGELFF
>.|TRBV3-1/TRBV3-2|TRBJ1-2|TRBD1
TGTGCCAGCACCACGTTCCCCCCCGGGACAGGGGAAAGCTATGGCTACACCTTC
CASTTFPPGTGESYGYTF
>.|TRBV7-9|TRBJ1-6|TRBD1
TGTGCCAGCAGCATCGGACAGGGAAATTCACCCCTCCACTTT
CASSIGQGNSPLHF
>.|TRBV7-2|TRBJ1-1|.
TGTGCCAGCAGTTGGAACCCCGGCGGCACTGAAGCTTTCTTT
CASSWNPGGTEAFF
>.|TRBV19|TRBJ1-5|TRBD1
TGTGCCAGTAGTACAGACAGGGCTTATAGCAATCAGCCCCAGCATTTT
CASSTDRAYSNQPQHF
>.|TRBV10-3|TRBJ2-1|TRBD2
TGTGCCATCAGTGAGTCGAGCGGGGGGGCCGTGAATGAGCAGTTCTTC
CAISESSGGAVNEQFF
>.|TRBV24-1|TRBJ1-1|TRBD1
TGTGCCACCAGTGACACCCGACAGGGGGACACTGAAGCTTTCTTT
CATSDTRQGDTEAFF
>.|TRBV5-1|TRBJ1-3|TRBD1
TGCGCCAGCAGGGATGACAGGGGCGTCTCTGGAAACACCATATATTTT
CASRDDRGVSGNTIYF
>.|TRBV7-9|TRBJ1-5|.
TGTGCCAGCAGCCGGGGGGACGGCCTTGAGCCCCAGCATTTT
CASSRGDGLEPQHF
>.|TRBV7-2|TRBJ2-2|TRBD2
TGTGCCAGCAGCTTAGCGACTAGCGGGGGGCCCGGCGGGGAGCTGTTTTTT
CASSLATSGGPGGELFF